This T cell receptor beta chain was sequenced for a study of cytomegalovirus exposure and HLA in healthy donors. Study-level information: An earlier analysis identified 120 million or so unique TCR beta sequences in approximately 190 million T cells.

13 Jbeta primers and 60 Vbeta primers were used for the PCR. Clones were sequenced by immunoSEQ multiplex PCR, and TCRdb holds only the in-frame ones, with some missing. This table holds some 190,000 clones, 65% to 85% found once. General observations from the study: Later analysis identified 16,000 or so TCR beta sequences associated with HLA alleles, using a false discovery rate threshold of 0.05. Earlier analysis looked at TCR beta V segments, and most were productive about 87% or about 30% of the time.

A word on this clone: Its specificity is unknown.

The TCR comes from a girl aged 5-17 years in good health and CMV-seropositive. The sample comprised PBMCs.

For the CDR3, the DNA is TGTGCCAGCCTCGGGGGGACCTCCTACGAGCAGTACTTC. It codes for CASLGGTSYEQYF. The chain uses TRBV6-1 and TRBJ2-7, with TRBD2 matching over 7 bases. The CDR3 length is 13 residues. Germline V CDR1 and CDR2: MNHNS, SASEGT. The J segment lost 0 bases and the V segment lost 8 bases, leaving 4 bases of the junction unmatched.